A single sample gave rise to the 27 T cell receptor beta chains below, sequenced in a study of PD-1 blockade in classical Hodgkin lymphoma. After autologous stem cell transplantation all patients relapsed, and prior brentuximab vedotin exposure differed between cohorts. Only in-frame clones appear in the TCRdb table, and some are missing; sequencing was by immunoSEQ multiplex PCR. The sample consists of more than 90,000 clones, roughly 76% of them appearing once. Sequencing was performed on peripheral blood mononuclear cells (PBMCs), taken before the second cycle of nivolumab. The receptors derive from a human donor with classical Hodgkin lymphoma.

The chain has TRBV28 and TRBJ1-5, with no clear D. The CDR3 is 17 amino acids. Germline CDR1 reads MDHEN; CDR2 reads SYDVKM. Trimming pared 2 bases from V and 7 bases from J, leaving 21 bases between. CDR3 in amino acids: CASSLQASRLRRQPQHF. The CDR3 coding sequence is TGTGCCAGCAGTTTACAGGCTAGCAGGCTTCGACGGCAGCCCCAGCATTTT.

This clone was seen only once. The gene calls are TRBV5-1 and TRBJ2-5; 7 nucleotides align to TRBD1. This CDR3 is 14 amino acids long. V shed 2 bases and J 4 bases; nucleotides not matched to a gene: 5. Germline values: CDR1 SGHRS, CDR2 YFSETQ. CDR3 protein: CASSFGQAGETQYF. As DNA, the CDR3 is TGCGCCAGCAGCTTCGGACAGGCGGGAGAGACCCAGTACTTC.

The count of this clone is one. This chain joins TRBV29-1 and TRBJ2-3; tentatively, D is TRBD1 or TRBD2 (5 bases each). The V gene's germline CDR1 is SQVTM and CDR2 ANQGSEA. The length of the CDR3 is 14 residues. Trimming stripped 7 bases from V and 5 bases from J, with 19 bases between. The CDR3, as DNA: TGCAGCGGCGGACTGCGAAGGGACGGAGATACGCAGTATTTT. Protein product: CSGGLRRDGDTQYF.

V gene TRBV18 combines with J gene TRBJ2-7; D unclear. This CDR3 spans 13 amino acids. Trimming removed 5 bases at V and 2 bases at J, with 10 bases between. Germline V CDR1 and CDR2: KGHSH, LQKENI. The CDR3 DNA reads as TGTGCCAGCTCATCTAGGCCGGCCTACGAGCAGTACTTC. Its translation is CASSSRPAYEQYF.

The chain employs TRBV30 and TRBJ1-3; no clear D gene. The V and J ends lost 3 bases and 0 bases respectively, with 6 bases between them. This CDR3 has 13 amino acids. The V gene's germline CDR1 is GTSNPN and CDR2 SVGIG (reference sequence). CDR3 in amino acids: CAWRTSSGNTIYF. CDR3 DNA sequence: TGTGCCTGGAGGACGAGCTCTGGAAACACCATATATTTT.

Here the CDR3 DNA reads TGTGCCAGCAGCTTTCAGCCTAACACTGAAGCTTTCTTT. Its protein product is CASSFQPNTEAFF. The chain carries TRBV7-8 and TRBJ1-1; D is uncertain. The germline V and J ends were trimmed by 3 bases and 2 bases, with 7 bases remaining between them. Germline CDR1 reads SGHVS; CDR2 reads FQNEAQ. CDR3 size: 13 residues.

V usage is TRBV9 and J usage is TRBJ2-7; the match to TRBD2 covers 8 bases. Trimming took 3 bases from V and 6 from J; bases not matched to a gene: 14. Germline V gene sequence: CDR1 SGDLS, CDR2 YYNGEE. The CDR3 is 16 residues long. The CDR3 region is CASSEGLVVSLSEQYF. CDR3 sequence (DNA): TGTGCCAGCAGCGAGGGACTAGTGGTCTCCCTATCCGAGCAGTACTTC.

The chain recombines TRBV6-6 with TRBJ2-2; tentatively, D is TRBD2 (6 bases). Germline V gives CDR1 MNHNY, CDR2 SVGAGI (reference sequence). The CDR3 has 16 residues. V was trimmed by 10 bases and J by 4 bases, leaving 22 bases between them. The CDR3 coding sequence is TGTGCCACCGTCCCGGGGCAGGGAGGTGTCACCGGGGAGCTGTTTTTT. This encodes CATVPGQGGVTGELFF.

V and J are TRBV6-1 and TRBJ2-1, with D hard to call. Deletions cut 2 bases from V and 0 bases from J, with 17 bases between. This CDR3 spans 18 amino acids. CDR1 is MNHNS and CDR2 is SASEGT in the germline V gene. CDR3 protein: CASSETPPGPSSYNEQFF. The CDR3 DNA sequence: TGTGCCAGCAGTGAAACCCCGCCCGGGCCGAGCTCCTACAATGAGCAGTTCTTC.

This clone was picked up a small number of times. This sequence joins TRBV27 and TRBJ1-1; D is unresolved. The CDR3 has 13 amino acids. V lost 6 bases and J lost 4, with 12 bases in between. CDR1 and CDR2 from the germline V gene are MNHEY and SMNVEV (reference sequence). The CDR3: CASRRAASTEAFF. The CDR3 DNA sequence: TGTGCCAGCAGGAGGGCAGCCTCCACTGAAGCTTTCTTT.

The CDR3 spells CASSPTAVISGNTIYF. The CDR3 region has the DNA TGTGCCAGCTCACCTACGGCAGTTATCTCTGGAAACACCATATATTTT. The rearrangement links TRBV18 to TRBJ1-3, with D uncertain. V shed 3 bases and J shed 0 bases, with 12 bases lying between them. Germline V gene data show CDR1 as KGHSH and CDR2 as LQKENI. This CDR3 comprises 16 residues.

The chain joins TRBV19 to TRBJ1-1, with D perhaps TRBD1 (6 bases). The CDR3 spans 15 residues. V lost 5 bases and J lost 3, with 16 bases in between. Germline loops: CDR1 LNHDA, CDR2 SQIVND (reference sequence). The CDR3 loop is CASSPTGLGDTEAFF. The CDR3 region has the DNA TGTGCCAGTAGTCCAACAGGGTTGGGGGACACTGAAGCTTTCTTT.

The CDR3: CASRGGVYGEQYF. CDR3 sequence (DNA): TGCGCCAGCAGAGGGGGTGTTTACGGCGAGCAGTACTTC. The chain employs TRBV5-1 and TRBJ2-7; tentatively, D is TRBD1 (6 bases). CDR1 and CDR2 from the germline V gene are SGHRS and YFSETQ. This CDR3 contains 13 residues. Trimming took 5 bases from V and 6 from J, leaving 15 bases between them.

The chain joins TRBV6-5 to TRBJ2-7, with D possibly TRBD2 on 5 matching bases. From germline, CDR1 is MNHEY and CDR2 SVGAGI. This CDR3 has 14 residues. V was cut by 2 bases and J by 3 bases, with 11 bases left in between. The CDR3 here is CASSYGQRGYEQYF. CDR3 sequence (DNA): TGTGCCAGCAGTTACGGTCAACGGGGCTACGAGCAGTACTTC.

The J gene is TRBJ2-6, the V gene TRBV9; 12 bases map to TRBD1. V was pared by 6 bases and J by 2 bases, with 6 bases of the junction left unmatched. The CDR3 extends over 17 amino acids. The V gene's germline CDR1 is SGDLS and CDR2 YYNGEE. The CDR3 protein is CASTPGQGAPGANVLTF. CDR3 nucleotide sequence: TGTGCCAGCACCCCGGGACAGGGGGCTCCTGGGGCCAACGTCCTGACTTTC. The full variable domain, rest sourced from reference TRBV9 and TRBJ2-6, is DSGVTQTPKHLITATGQRVTLRCSPRSGDLSVYWYQQSLDQGLQFLIQYYNGEERAKGNILERFSAQQFPDLHSELNLSSLELGDSALYFCASTPGQGAPGANVLTFGAGSRLTVL.

The chain uses TRBV5-4 and TRBJ2-7, with D perhaps TRBD1 (6 bases). Trimming took off 3 bases at V and 2 bases at J, with 12 bases between the two ends. CDR1 is SGHNT and CDR2 is YYREEE in the germline V gene (reference sequence). This CDR3 is 14 amino acids long. CDR3 sequence: CASSSQGKPYEQYF. CDR3 coding DNA: TGTGCCAGCAGCTCCCAGGGGAAACCCTACGAGCAGTACTTC.

The chain links TRBV5-1 to TRBJ1-1; D perhaps matches TRBD1 (6 bases). Trimming left V 1 base short and J 1 base short, with 11 bases between. This CDR3 comprises 15 residues. Per the germline V gene, CDR1 is SGHRS and CDR2 is YFSETQ. CDR3 amino acids: CASSLLGRGNTEAFF. CDR3 DNA: TGCGCCAGCAGCTTGTTAGGCAGGGGGAACACTGAAGCTTTCTTT.

The rearrangement links TRBV25-1 to TRBJ2-2; D uncertain. The CDR3 runs 12 residues. V lost 2 bases to trimming and J lost 2 bases, with 0 bases between them. The germline CDR1 and CDR2 sequences are MGHDK and SYGVNS. CDR3 bases: TGTGCCAGCAGTGAAAACACCGGGGAGCTGTTTTTT. This encodes CASSENTGELFF.

This clone was recorded once. The chain's CDR3 is CASRQVQETQYF. For the CDR3, the DNA is TGTGCCAGCCGGCAGGTTCAAGAGACCCAGTACTTC. J is TRBJ2-5 and V is TRBV2; no clear D. From germline, CDR1 is SNHLY and CDR2 FYNNEI. This CDR3 has 12 residues. The V end was cut by 8 bases, the J end by 2 bases, with 9 bases between.

The V and J genes are TRBV15 and TRBJ1-1; TRBD1 aligns across 7 bases. The CDR3 contains 14 residues. The germline CDR1 and CDR2 sequences are LNHNV and YYDKDF (reference sequence). With V trimmed by 4 bases and J by 7 bases, 9 bases remained unmatched. The CDR3 region is CATSKPRGWGEAFF. The CDR3 bases are TGTGCCACCAGCAAACCCAGGGGGTGGGGTGAAGCTTTCTTT.

J is TRBJ2-4 and V is TRBV27, with D possibly being TRBD1 (6 bases). This CDR3 spans 15 amino acids. CDR1 is MNHEY and CDR2 is SMNVEV in the germline V gene (reference sequence). V was shortened by 5 bases and J by 0 bases, with 11 bases between the two germline ends. CDR3 residues: CASSDTGLAKNIQYF. The CDR3 DNA follows: TGTGCCAGCAGTGATACAGGGCTAGCCAAAAACATTCAGTACTTC.

This chain joins TRBV29-1 and TRBJ2-3; 7 positions agree with TRBD2. CDR3 length: 15 residues. Germline V lookup: CDR1 SQVTM, CDR2 ANQGSEA. V dropped 5 bases and J dropped 2; count of bases not matched to a gene: 10. In DNA, the CDR3 is TGCAGCGTTAACCTGGGGCGGGAGTTCACAGATACGCAGTATTTT. It encodes CSVNLGREFTDTQYF.

A few counts support this clone. The rearrangement uses TRBV2 and TRBJ1-1; D perhaps matches TRBD1 (5 bases). CDR3 length: 15 residues. Trimming pared 2 bases from V and 2 bases from J, leaving 12 bases between. Germline V lookup: CDR1 SNHLY, CDR2 FYNNEI. The CDR3 protein is CASSEQGVLNTEAFF. DNA for the CDR3: TGTGCCAGCAGTGAACAGGGAGTCTTAAACACTGAAGCTTTCTTT.

The chain is built from TRBV5-4 and TRBJ2-7, with D uncertain. The CDR3 contains 12 residues. V was trimmed by 0 bases and J by 9 bases, leaving 10 bases between them. Per the germline V gene, CDR1 is SGHNT and CDR2 is YYREEE (reference sequence). The CDR3 protein is CASSLERSGQYF. Here the CDR3 DNA reads TGTGCCAGCAGCTTGGAGAGGTCCGGGCAGTACTTC.

The rearrangement links TRBV4-3 to TRBJ1-1; 7 bases line up with TRBD1. The CDR3 has 16 amino acids. V lost 0 bases and J lost 0; bases outside the gene matches: 4. Germline V lookup: CDR1 LGHNA, CDR2 YSLEER. CDR3 sequence reads: CASSQEPGTVNTEAFF. CDR3 DNA: TGCGCCAGCAGCCAAGAACCCGGGACAGTGAACACTGAAGCTTTCTTT.

The chain employs TRBV5-4 and TRBJ2-5; perhaps TRBD1 as D (5 bases). Germline CDR1 reads SGHNT; CDR2 reads YYREEE (reference sequence). V shed 3 bases and J shed 3 bases, with 6 bases lying between them. This CDR3 comprises 12 residues. Here the CDR3 DNA reads TGTGCCAGCAGCTCCAGGGAAGAGACCCAGTACTTC. Its translation is CASSSREETQYF.

This chain joins TRBV19 and TRBJ2-3; unclear D gene. V was cut by 5 bases and J by 3 bases, with 9 bases left in between. The CDR3 is 13 residues long. Germline V gives CDR1 LNHDA, CDR2 SQIVND (reference sequence). The CDR3 protein is CASSSRNTDTQYF. CDR3 sequence (DNA): TGTGCCAGTAGTTCCCGCAATACAGATACGCAGTATTTT.